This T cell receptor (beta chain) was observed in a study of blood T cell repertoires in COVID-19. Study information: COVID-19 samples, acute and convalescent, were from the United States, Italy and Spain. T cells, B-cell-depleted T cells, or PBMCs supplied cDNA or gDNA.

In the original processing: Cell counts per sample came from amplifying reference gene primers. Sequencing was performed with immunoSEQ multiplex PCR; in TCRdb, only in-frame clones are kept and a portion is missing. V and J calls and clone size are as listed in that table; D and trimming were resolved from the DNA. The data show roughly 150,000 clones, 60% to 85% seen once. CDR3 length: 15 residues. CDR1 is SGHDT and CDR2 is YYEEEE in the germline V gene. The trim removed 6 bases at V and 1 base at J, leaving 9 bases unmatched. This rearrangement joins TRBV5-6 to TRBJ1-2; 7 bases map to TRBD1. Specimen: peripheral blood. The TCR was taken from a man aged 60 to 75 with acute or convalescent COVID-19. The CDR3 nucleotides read TGTGCCAGCACCTTCTGGGACAGAGTTAACTATGGCTACACCTTC. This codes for CASTFWDRVNYGYTF. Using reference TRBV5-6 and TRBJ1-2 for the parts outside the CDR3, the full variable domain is DAGVTQSPTHLIKTRGQQVTLRCSPKSGHDTVSWYQQALGQGPQFIFQYYEEEERQRGNFPDRFSGHQFPNYSSELNVNALLLGDSALYLCASTFWDRVNYGYTFGSGTRLTVV.